These T cell receptor beta chains were read from a single sample in a study of CD8 T cells in Susac syndrome. TCRdb processed the immunoSEQ multiplex PCR reads anew with MiXCR; each CDR3 protein has one entry. The sample has over 100,000 distinct CDR3 sequences; roughly 91% are singletons. The sample comprised CD4+ T cells from PBMCs. These receptor sequences come from a human donor in good health. Each CDR3 is given with its conserved first and last residue. Each record gives: J gene, D gene, V gene, clone size, CDR3 protein, CDR3 DNA. The D gene is left open where the match is weak. The size of a clone is reported for some rows only, either as once, few or many, or as a class for expanded clones.

j_gene: TRBJ1-1; d_gene: NA; v_gene: TRBV3-1; abundance: NA; CDR3aa: CATDWDMNTEAFF; CDR3nt: TGTGCCACCGACTGGGACATGAACACTGAAGCTTTCTTT
j_gene: TRBJ2-7; d_gene: NA; v_gene: TRBV7-8; abundance: NA; CDR3aa: CASSLRGTPTYEQYF; CDR3nt: TGTGCCAGCAGCTTAAGGGGGACGCCTACCTACGAGCAGTACTTC
j_gene: TRBJ2-2; d_gene: TRBD1; v_gene: TRBV2; abundance: NA; CDR3aa: CASRFGTDHGELFF; CDR3nt: TGTGCCAGCAGGTTCGGGACAGATCACGGGGAGCTGTTTTTT
j_gene: TRBJ2-2; d_gene: NA; v_gene: TRBV9; abundance: NA; CDR3aa: CASSEGTGELFF; CDR3nt: TGTGCCAGCAGCGAAGGCACCGGGGAGCTGTTTTTT
j_gene: TRBJ1-1; d_gene: TRBD1; v_gene: TRBV5-1; abundance: NA; CDR3aa: CASSLGTGGTEVFF; CDR3nt: TGCGCCAGCAGCTTGGGGACAGGCGGCACTGAAGTTTTCTTT
j_gene: TRBJ1-2; d_gene: TRBD1; v_gene: TRBV5-6; abundance: NA; CDR3aa: CASSLGDRGPYGYTF; CDR3nt: TGTGCCAGCAGCTTGGGGGACAGGGGTCCCTATGGCTACACCTTC
j_gene: TRBJ2-7; d_gene: TRBD2; v_gene: TRBV20-1; abundance: NA; CDR3aa: CSARMGGRASEQYF; CDR3nt: TGCAGTGCTAGAATGGGCGGGAGGGCTAGCGAGCAGTACTTC
j_gene: TRBJ1-1; d_gene: TRBD1; v_gene: TRBV27; abundance: NA; CDR3aa: CASSPEQGARAFF; CDR3nt: TGTGCCAGCAGTCCAGAACAGGGGGCGCGGGCTTTCTTT
j_gene: TRBJ2-7; d_gene: TRBD1; v_gene: TRBV6-2/TRBV6-3; abundance: NA; CDR3aa: CASTVRPTYRGRDYEQYF; CDR3nt: TGTGCCAGCACCGTTAGACCAACCTACAGGGGTCGAGATTACGAGCAGTACTTC
j_gene: TRBJ1-1; d_gene: NA; v_gene: TRBV7-2; abundance: NA; CDR3aa: CASSSAAGSRTEAFF; CDR3nt: TGTGCCAGCAGCTCGGCGGCAGGGAGCCGCACTGAAGCTTTCTTT
j_gene: TRBJ2-1; d_gene: NA; v_gene: TRBV5-1; abundance: NA; CDR3aa: CASVSGTGTSYNEQFF; CDR3nt: TGCGCCAGCGTTTCCGGGACTGGGACCTCCTACAATGAGCAGTTCTTC
j_gene: TRBJ2-2; d_gene: NA; v_gene: TRBV7-9; abundance: NA; CDR3aa: CASTLLTGELFF; CDR3nt: TGTGCCAGCACCCTTTTAACCGGGGAGCTGTTTTTT
j_gene: TRBJ1-1; d_gene: NA; v_gene: TRBV30; abundance: NA; CDR3aa: CAWSRTVQGTAFF; CDR3nt: TGTGCCTGGAGCCGAACCGTACAGGGTACAGCTTTCTTT
j_gene: TRBJ2-7; d_gene: NA; v_gene: TRBV18; abundance: NA; CDR3aa: CASSRDQGIGNQNEQYF; CDR3nt: TGTGCCAGCTCACGAGACCAGGGAATCGGTAATCAGAACGAGCAGTACTTC
j_gene: TRBJ2-3; d_gene: NA; v_gene: TRBV7-2; abundance: NA; CDR3aa: CASSLAVTRTDTQYF; CDR3nt: TGTGCCAGCAGCTTAGCAGTGACAAGGACCGATACGCAGTATTTT
j_gene: TRBJ1-1; d_gene: NA; v_gene: TRBV6-2/TRBV6-3; abundance: NA; CDR3aa: CATSSGSHTEAFF; CDR3nt: TGTGCCACCTCCTCGGGCAGCCACACTGAAGCTTTCTTT
j_gene: TRBJ1-4; d_gene: TRBD1; v_gene: TRBV19; abundance: NA; CDR3aa: CASSIGRQGIGEKLFF; CDR3nt: TGTGCCAGTAGTATAGGACGACAGGGAATCGGTGAAAAACTGTTTTTT
j_gene: TRBJ2-3; d_gene: NA; v_gene: TRBV6-2/TRBV6-3; abundance: NA; CDR3aa: CASCAAGPTDTQYF; CDR3nt: TGTGCCAGCTGCGCCGCCGGACCTACAGATACGCAGTATTTT
j_gene: TRBJ2-1; d_gene: TRBD1; v_gene: TRBV24-1; abundance: NA; CDR3aa: CATSDPSGTGGNEQFF; CDR3nt: TGTGCCACCAGTGATCCATCCGGGACAGGGGGAAATGAGCAGTTCTTC
j_gene: TRBJ2-3; d_gene: TRBD2; v_gene: TRBV28; abundance: NA; CDR3aa: CASSMGGSTDTQYF; CDR3nt: TGTGCCAGCAGTATGGGAGGGAGCACAGATACGCAGTATTTT
j_gene: TRBJ1-1; d_gene: NA; v_gene: TRBV5-1; abundance: NA; CDR3aa: CASSWGELPGGRNTEAFF; CDR3nt: TGCGCCAGCAGCTGGGGAGAACTACCTGGAGGGCGGAACACTGAAGCTTTCTTT
j_gene: TRBJ1-4; d_gene: NA; v_gene: TRBV18; abundance: NA; CDR3aa: CASSPAIREKLFF; CDR3nt: TGTGCCAGCTCACCGGCCATAAGGGAAAAACTGTTTTTT
j_gene: TRBJ2-2; d_gene: NA; v_gene: TRBV7-6; abundance: NA; CDR3aa: CASSFEARTGELFF; CDR3nt: TGTGCCAGCAGCTTTGAGGCCCGCACCGGGGAGCTGTTTTTT
j_gene: TRBJ2-7; d_gene: NA; v_gene: TRBV6-2/TRBV6-3; abundance: NA; CDR3aa: CASSSLTAGEQYF; CDR3nt: TGTGCCAGCAGTTCCCTGACAGCTGGGGAGCAGTACTTC
j_gene: TRBJ2-7; d_gene: TRBD1; v_gene: TRBV5-1; abundance: NA; CDR3aa: CASSTGQRDEQYF; CDR3nt: TGCGCCAGCAGCACGGGACAGCGCGACGAGCAGTACTTC
j_gene: TRBJ2-5; d_gene: NA; v_gene: TRBV18; abundance: NA; CDR3aa: CASSPSESSVGTQYF; CDR3nt: TGTGCCAGCTCACCTAGCGAGAGTAGCGTCGGGACCCAGTACTTC
j_gene: TRBJ1-2; d_gene: NA; v_gene: TRBV6-6; abundance: NA; CDR3aa: CASSPGDAGYTF; CDR3nt: TGTGCCAGCAGCCCAGGGGACGCTGGCTACACCTTC
j_gene: TRBJ2-1; d_gene: NA; v_gene: TRBV28; abundance: NA; CDR3aa: CASRIPTAYNEQFF; CDR3nt: TGTGCCAGCAGGATTCCCACGGCCTACAATGAGCAGTTCTTC
j_gene: TRBJ1-4; d_gene: NA; v_gene: TRBV4-2; abundance: once; CDR3aa: CASSQDPGLNEKLFF; CDR3nt: TGTGCCAGCAGCCAAGATCCAGGCCTTAATGAAAAACTGTTTTTT
j_gene: TRBJ2-5; d_gene: TRBD1; v_gene: TRBV7-9; abundance: NA; CDR3aa: CASSSDREQETQYF; CDR3nt: TGTGCCAGCAGCTCCGACAGGGAACAAGAGACCCAGTACTTC
j_gene: TRBJ2-1; d_gene: NA; v_gene: TRBV2; abundance: NA; CDR3aa: CASIGRGNNEQFF; CDR3nt: TGTGCCAGCATTGGGCGGGGAAACAATGAGCAGTTCTTC
j_gene: TRBJ2-1; d_gene: NA; v_gene: TRBV29-1; abundance: NA; CDR3aa: CSGGISYNEQFF; CDR3nt: TGCAGCGGGGGCATCTCCTACAATGAGCAGTTCTTC
j_gene: TRBJ1-5; d_gene: NA; v_gene: TRBV19; abundance: NA; CDR3aa: CASSIDLTDASNQPQHF; CDR3nt: TGTGCCAGTAGTATAGATCTGACTGATGCTAGCAATCAGCCCCAGCATTTT
j_gene: TRBJ1-1; d_gene: NA; v_gene: TRBV5-5; abundance: NA; CDR3aa: CASSLARTVNTEAFF; CDR3nt: TGTGCCAGCAGCTTGGCCAGGACTGTGAACACTGAAGCTTTCTTT
j_gene: TRBJ2-1; d_gene: NA; v_gene: TRBV4-3; abundance: NA; CDR3aa: CASSQDGMNNEQFF; CDR3nt: TGCGCCAGCAGCCAAGATGGTATGAACAATGAGCAGTTCTTC
j_gene: TRBJ2-6; d_gene: NA; v_gene: TRBV27; abundance: NA; CDR3aa: CASSGTGGGVLTF; CDR3nt: TGTGCCAGCAGTGGAACAGGGGGGGGCGTCCTGACTTTC
j_gene: TRBJ1-1; d_gene: NA; v_gene: TRBV5-1; abundance: NA; CDR3aa: CASSLRQQNTEAFF; CDR3nt: TGCGCCAGCAGCTTAAGACAGCAGAACACTGAAGCTTTCTTT
j_gene: TRBJ2-3; d_gene: TRBD2; v_gene: TRBV5-1; abundance: NA; CDR3aa: CASQSGRTDTQYF; CDR3nt: TGCGCCAGCCAAAGCGGGAGAACAGATACGCAGTATTTT
j_gene: TRBJ2-7; d_gene: NA; v_gene: TRBV29-1; abundance: NA; CDR3aa: CSVGPVENEQYF; CDR3nt: TGCAGCGTTGGCCCTGTGGAAAACGAGCAGTACTTC
j_gene: TRBJ2-7; d_gene: NA; v_gene: TRBV5-1; abundance: NA; CDR3aa: CASGLDPGRPYEQYF; CDR3nt: TGCGCCAGCGGATTAGATCCGGGACGGCCCTACGAGCAGTACTTC
j_gene: TRBJ2-1; d_gene: TRBD1; v_gene: TRBV11-2; abundance: NA; CDR3aa: CASSWTGTYNEQFF; CDR3nt: TGTGCCAGCAGCTGGACAGGGACCTACAATGAGCAGTTCTTC
j_gene: TRBJ2-3; d_gene: NA; v_gene: TRBV3-1; abundance: NA; CDR3aa: CASSQRGDTQYF; CDR3nt: TGTGCCAGCAGCCAAAGGGGGGATACGCAGTATTTT
j_gene: TRBJ1-1; d_gene: NA; v_gene: TRBV7-9; abundance: NA; CDR3aa: CASSLPGNTEAFF; CDR3nt: TGTGCCAGCAGCCTCCCCGGGAACACTGAAGCTTTCTTT